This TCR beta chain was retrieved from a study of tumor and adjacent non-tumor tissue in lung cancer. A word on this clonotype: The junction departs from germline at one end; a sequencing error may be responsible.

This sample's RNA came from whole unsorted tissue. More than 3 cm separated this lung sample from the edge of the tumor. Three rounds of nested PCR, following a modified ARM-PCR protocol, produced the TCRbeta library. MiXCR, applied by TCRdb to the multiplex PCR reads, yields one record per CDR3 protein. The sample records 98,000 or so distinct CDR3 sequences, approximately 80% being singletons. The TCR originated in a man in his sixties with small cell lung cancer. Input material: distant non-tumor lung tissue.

This chain's CDR3 is CASSLTGGSYEQYF. The CDR3 bases are TGTGCCAGCAGCTTAACGGGGGGCTCCTACGAACAGTACTTC. The rearrangement uses TRBV11-1 and TRBJ2-7; tentatively, D is TRBD2 (7 bases). Germline V gene data show CDR1 as SGHAT and CDR2 as FQDESV (reference sequence). The CDR3 runs to 14 residues.